One T cell receptor beta chain is described in this entry. A library of TCRbeta sequences, prepared with unique molecular identifiers, was generated. One entry per CDR3 protein, called by TCRdb with MiXCR from the PCR reads. The table has around 600,000 distinct CDR3 sequences, 15% to 20% seen once. The CDR3 is 15 residues long. V gave up 5 bases and J gave up 9 bases; unmatched junction bases: 11. This specimen comes from a study of T-cell reconstitution after alpha-beta-depleted transplantation in children. The chain carries TRBV12-3 or TRBV12-4 and TRBJ2-2, with 8 bases matching TRBD2. Sequencing was performed on PBMCs from the stem cell graft donor, taken from the stem cell graft. The receptor's source is a human donor who donated a stem cell graft to a child with acute myeloid leukemia. CDR3 sequence reads: CASSPRGGLYRELFF. The CDR3 coding sequence is TGTGCCAGCAGTCCTCGGGGGGGCCTGTACAGGGAGCTGTTTTTT.